This entry is about one TCR beta chain. The antigen is undetermined. The PCR made use of 60 Vbeta and 13 Jbeta primers. Measured with immunoSEQ multiplex PCR; TCRdb has only the in-frame clones, and not every one. This table holds 72,000 or so clones, approximately 81% found once. This CDR3 spans 17 amino acids. CDR1 is MDHEN and CDR2 is SYDVKM in the germline V gene. V was clipped by 6 bases and J by 0 bases, with 20 bases between them. This entry comes from a study of cytomegalovirus exposure and HLA in healthy donors. Study findings and constraints: Most subjects' HLA-A and HLA-B alleles were reportedly predicted from TCR beta sequences. Further analysis, carried out later, found HLA-associated TCR beta chains more clonally expanded than equally common other chains.

This TCR derives from a woman aged 25 to 39 in good health and CMV-seropositive. The sequenced material came from PBMCs. The chain combines TRBV28 with TRBJ1-1; D unclear. As DNA, the CDR3 is TGTGCCAGCAGCCCCCCAGTTCATACGCCCATGAACACTGAAGCTTTCTTT. Its translation: CASSPPVHTPMNTEAFF.